This entry describes one T cell receptor beta chain. Its antigen is unknown. Per-nucleotide qualities are absent, and no much larger clonotype sits a single base away. Patients with a history of autoimmune disease or receiving systemic immunosuppression were excluded from the trial. Peripheral blood for TCR sequencing was drawn from every dose cohort at baseline, at cycle 4 day 1 and at cycle 7 day 1. Samples were obtained from an open-label, multicenter, first-in-human phase I dose-escalation trial of ivuxolimab. Adults with locally advanced or metastatic melanoma, renal cell, hepatocellular, or head and neck squamous cell carcinoma were enrolled in the trial. CD4+ and CD8+ T cells were sorted separately from peripheral blood before TCR sequencing. This entry belongs to a study of OX40 agonist ivuxolimab in advanced cancers. In the study overall: Ivuxolimab was a fully human IgG2 agonistic monoclonal antibody targeting the costimulatory receptor OX40 (CD134). Partial responses occurred in three dose-escalation patients, of whom one had hepatocellular carcinoma and two had cutaneous melanoma. Patients were allowed to have had prior anti-PD-1, anti-PD-L1 or anti-CTLA-4 therapy, and 30% to 50% of the dose-escalation patients had previously received checkpoint inhibitors. In the dose-escalation cohort, roughly 82% of patients were male, and the mean age was 60 years with a range of roughly 20 to 85. The monotherapy dose-escalation portion (N ≈ 50 patients) of the phase I ivuxolimab trial is reported in the paper. Intravenous ivuxolimab was administered to patients every 2 weeks at six dose levels: 0.01, 0.1, 0.3, 1.5, 3 and 10 mg/kg. Of the approximately 53 patients in dose escalation, approximately 20 had hepatocellular carcinoma, some 15 had melanoma, 9 had renal cell carcinoma and 9 had head and neck cancer. Peripheral TCRbeta sequencing aimed to test whether ivuxolimab altered TCR sequence diversity and caused clonal T-cell expansion. The investigation overall reported the following: In partial responders in the 0.1-3.0 mg/kg groups, normalized peripheral clonal expansion was found to be among the lowest, especially among CD8+ T cells. At doses from 0.1 to 3.0 mg/kg, clonal expansion was seen in both CD4+ and CD8+ blood T cells between baseline and week 6. The antigen specificity of the clonally expanded peripheral T cells was not determined. After ivuxolimab, CD8+ T cells had more expanded clones than CD4+ T cells on average. Low levels of normalized T-cell clonal expansion were also seen in some patients who did not respond.

Genomic DNA was extracted from sorted cells for sequencing of the TCRbeta CDR3 region. TCRbeta CDR3 regions were sequenced using the immunoSEQ Assay. What TCRdb holds here is the immuneACCESS table cut down to in-frame rearrangements. Part of the clones is not present; checked against another copy, under half of the missing clones reflect an unresolved V gene, and the others are unexplained. Across this sample there are 25,000 to 30,000 clones, with 86% seen only once. Under 30% of the sample lies in the top ten. After removal of 1 base from V and 7 bases from J, the junction retains 6 bases not matched to a gene. Measured from the cysteine to the phenylalanine, the CDR3 is 15 residues long. Solely the CDR3 DNA is kept, with 45 bases framed from the first base. The germline V gene (reference sequence) supplies CDR1 SGHNT and CDR2 YYREEE.

The sample was CD4+ or CD8+ T cells sorted from blood, taken in a trial of the OX40 agonist ivuxolimab. The rearranged segments are TRBV5-4 and TRBJ2-7, with 12 bases in between that match TRBD2. The receptor comes from an adult with an advanced solid tumor such as melanoma, head and neck, liver or kidney cancer. The DNA is as follows: TGTGCCAGCAGCTTGACTAGCGGGAGGCCTCGGGAGCAGTACTTC. The resulting protein is CASSLTSGRPREQYF.